The clone carrying this TCR beta chain appeared once. The germline V gene has CDR1 SGHRS and CDR2 YFSETQ. Trimming cost V 1 base and J 2 bases, with 6 bases left between them. This CDR3 region has 13 residues. The record originates from a study of blood T cell repertoires in COVID-19. As handled by the study authors: Amplification of reference gene primers provided the estimated nucleated cell counts. This table comes from immunoSEQ multiplex PCR, and its TCRdb copy is limited to in-frame clones, with some not included. V and J calls and clone size come straight from that table; D and trimming were deduced from the DNA. The sample records 50,000 to 55,000 clones, 80% to 90% being singletons.

The TCR sequence derives from a man in his forties or fifties with acute or convalescent COVID-19. The chain couples TRBV5-1 to TRBJ1-1; D remains unclear. The sequenced sample consisted of peripheral blood. The CDR3 bases are TGCGCCAGCAGCTTGATCATCAACACTGAAGCTTTCTTT. Translated: CASSLIINTEAFF.